The T cell receptor (beta chain) under discussion was sequenced for a study of Graves' ophthalmopathy and Graves' hyperthyroidism (dated by TCRdb to 2016 to 2018). Regarding the research as a whole: Peripheral blood samples were taken at the time of initial diagnosis, before any treatment was given. To tell Graves' ophthalmopathy apart from Graves' hyperthyroidism, and to predict which patients would progress to ophthalmopathy, the study relied on TCR beta repertoire signatures. In total, approximately 140 blood samples were TCR-sequenced: under 45 ophthalmopathy, around 75 hyperthyroidism and roughly 17 hyperthyroidism-to-ophthalmopathy patients. A discovery set of 90 to 100 patients (43 ophthalmopathy, 55 to 60 stable hyperthyroidism) was enrolled to explore V-J signatures distinguishing ophthalmopathy from hyperthyroidism. An independent validation cohort comprised around 19 hyperthyroidism patients and roughly 15 patients who later progressed from hyperthyroidism to ophthalmopathy. In over five hyperthyroidism patients, T-cell repertoires of thyroid tissue and blood were compared. Following sample collection, hyperthyroidism patients were given methimazole at a starting dose of 30 mg daily, and ophthalmopathy patients were given high-dose intravenous methylprednisolone. The roughly 90 discovery patients were divided at random into training and test sets in a 7:3 ratio. The study at large found these results: In cross-validation, the 13-signature model distinguished ophthalmopathy from stable hyperthyroidism with approximately 88% sensitivity and about 84% specificity, and in the test set the corresponding values were roughly 80% and 76%. Most expanded thyroid clonotypes with a frequency above 0.001 also appeared in blood, which suggests that blood repertoires may reflect the immune response in the thyroid. Sample size was not statistically predetermined, and group allocation was not concealed from the investigators. In validation, the model predicted ophthalmopathy progression with about 70% sensitivity and roughly 72% specificity; roughly 12 predicted patients were CT-confirmed with GO in a median of approximately 6.5 months.

For repertoire sequencing, TCR beta CDR3 regions were amplified from RNA transcripts. The first round of RT-PCR was done with HTBI primers and the Qiagen OneStep RT-PCR kit, and was followed by a second round of multiplex PCR, then size selection and purification. Libraries were sequenced on an Illumina HiSeq2000 using paired-end 100 bp reads. For the original study's pipeline: Reads were processed with SOAPnuke, discarding reads with adapters, uncalled bases, mean Phred below 15, or no exact constant-primer or identifier match. COPE v1.2.5 was used to merge the high-quality paired reads. Clonotypes were defined as unique nucleotide sequences and were aligned to IMGT TRB V, D and J references using MiTCR v1.1. Only V-J combinations with frequency above 0.0001 were analysed, covering about 99% of repertoires. For each V-J combination, a TCR clonal expansion and chaos score was defined as the ratio of F50 clonal expansion to chaos observed in the TCRdist matrix. Features were reduced by Welch's t-statistics and random forest to over ten V-J combinations, which fed a naive Bayes classifier. Thyroid-blood repertoire similarity was quantified with the Morisita-Horn index. The public reads were reanalyzed by TCRdb: fastp trimming at Q25, MiXCR alignment, in-frame beta chains only. Here each entry gathers all rows of one CDR3 protein and keeps the most common genes and DNA. These V and J calls are TCRdb output, not the study's own analysis. This sample is represented by hundreds of thousands of distinct CDR3 sequences; about a fifth of them were singletons. Around 6.5% of the sample is in the top ten clones.

The CDR3 measures 17 amino acids from cysteine to phenylalanine. Only CDR3 DNA remains: 51 bases, in frame from the first base. CDR1 and CDR2, looked up from the germline V gene (reference sequence), are SGHAT and FQDESV. Ends trimmed: V by 4 bases, J by 4 bases; bases unmatched to a gene: 13. A patient counted as having stable hyperthyroidism if there was no progression to ophthalmopathy within 18 months of follow-up. Hyperthyroidism patients were newly diagnosed, were aged 18 to 65 years, and had a disease duration under 2 months. Patients were excluded if they had other autoimmune diseases, uncontrolled infections, pregnancy or lactation. Diagnosis relied on clinical symptoms, serum thyroxine, TRAb, thyroid ultrasound and orbital computed tomography. Ficoll-Paque density gradient centrifugation was used to isolate PBMCs from 10 ml of fresh peripheral blood. Total RNA was extracted using Trizol reagent, and RNA quality was checked on an Agilent 2100 Bioanalyzer.

This clonotype was detected ten times or more. Its antigen remains unidentified. The sample holds no much larger clone one base away, and base qualities are not on file. Recombination joined TRBV11-1 with TRBJ1-2, and 9 junctional nucleotides match TRBD1. This clonotype originated in a woman between 18 and 29 years old with stable Graves' hyperthyroidism. Some clones in this sample may be carry-over from other donors' samples. Donor details come from another sample of the same person, matched by shared clones. Sequenced input: peripheral blood. CDR3 sequence: CASSSLGGTGSSYGYTF. The DNA sequence is TGTGCCAGCAGCTCTCTCGGGGGGACAGGGAGCTCCTATGGCTACACCTTC.